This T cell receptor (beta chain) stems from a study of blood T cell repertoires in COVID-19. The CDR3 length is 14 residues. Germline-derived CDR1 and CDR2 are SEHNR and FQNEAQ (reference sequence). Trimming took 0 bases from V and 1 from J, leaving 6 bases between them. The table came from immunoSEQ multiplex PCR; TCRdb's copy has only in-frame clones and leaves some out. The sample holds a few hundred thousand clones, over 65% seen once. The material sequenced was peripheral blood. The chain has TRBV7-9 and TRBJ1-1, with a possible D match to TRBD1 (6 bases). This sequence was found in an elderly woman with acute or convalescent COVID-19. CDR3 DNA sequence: TGTGCCAGCAGCTTAGCAGGGGGGAACACTGAAGCTTTCTTT. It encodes CASSLAGGNTEAFF. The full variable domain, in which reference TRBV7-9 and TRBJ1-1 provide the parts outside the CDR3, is DTGVSQNPRHKITKRGQNVTFRCDPISEHNRLYWYRQTLGQGPEFLTYFQNEAQLEKSRLLSDRFSAERPKGSFSTLEIQRTEQGDSAMYLCASSLAGGNTEAFFGQGTRLTVV.